The entry below describes one T cell receptor beta chain. The data are from a study of blood T cell repertoires in COVID-19. Across the whole study: The origin of the acute and convalescent COVID-19 samples was the United States, Italy and Spain. In each case, the material was cDNA or gDNA derived from T cells, B-cell-depleted T cells, or PBMCs.

Germline V gene data show CDR1 as MNHEY and CDR2 as SVGAGI. Trimming cost V 6 bases and J 7 bases; bases outside gene matches: 6. The CDR3 totals 13 residues. Under the authors' procedure: Estimates of nucleated cell counts were drawn from the amplification of reference gene primers. Generated by immunoSEQ multiplex PCR, the TCRdb table keeps only in-frame clones and is missing some. D and trimming come from the DNA, and the V and J calls and clone size come from that table. The sample lists approximately 75,000 clones, 88% occurring once. The chain combines TRBV6-5 with TRBJ2-4, with TRBD2 matching over 7 bases. Source material: peripheral blood. The clonotype originates from a man aged 45-65 years with acute or convalescent COVID-19. The chain's CDR3 is CASRGEGRNIQYF. CDR3 bases: TGTGCCAGCAGGGGGGAGGGGCGGAACATTCAGTACTTC.